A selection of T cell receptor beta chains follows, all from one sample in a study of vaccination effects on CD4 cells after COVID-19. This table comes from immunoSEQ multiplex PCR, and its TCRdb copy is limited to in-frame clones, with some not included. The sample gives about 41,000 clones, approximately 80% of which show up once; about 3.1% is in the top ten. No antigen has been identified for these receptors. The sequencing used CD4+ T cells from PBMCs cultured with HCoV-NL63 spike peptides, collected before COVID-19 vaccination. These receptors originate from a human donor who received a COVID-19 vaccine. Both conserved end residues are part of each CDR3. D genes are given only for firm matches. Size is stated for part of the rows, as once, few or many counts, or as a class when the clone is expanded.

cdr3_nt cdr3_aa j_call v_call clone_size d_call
TGTGCCAGCACTCAAGTCTCCTATAATTCACCCCTCCACTTT CASTQVSYNSPLHF TRBJ1-6 TRBV28 - -
TGTGCCTGGAGAACAGGGGGCAATAATGGGGCCAACGTCCTGACTTTC CAWRTGGNNGANVLTF TRBJ2-6 TRBV30 - TRBD1
TGCAGCCTTAAGGCCTACAATGAGCAGTTCTTC CSLKAYNEQFF TRBJ2-1 TRBV29-1 - -
TGTGCCAGCTCACCAAAAGCCAGGGGGAGCAATCAGCCCCAGCATTTT CASSPKARGSNQPQHF TRBJ1-5 TRBV18 few TRBD1
TGTGCCAGTAGTACGCTCCGCGGGGGACTATCTGGCAATGAGCAGTTCTTC CASSTLRGGLSGNEQFF TRBJ2-1 TRBV19 - TRBD2
TGCGCCAGCAGCTTGGGTGGGGATTTTACGCAGTATTTT CASSLGGDFTQYF TRBJ2-3 TRBV5-1 - -
TGTGCCAGCAGTGATTCGTGGGAGACCGGGGAGCTGTTTTTT CASSDSWETGELFF TRBJ2-2 TRBV6-1 - -
TGTGCCAGCAGCCCGACCGGACAGGACAGAGGGACCCAGTACTTC CASSPTGQDRGTQYF TRBJ2-5 TRBV11-2 - TRBD1
TGTGCCAGCAGTACTCAGGGCAACTATGGCTACACCTTC CASSTQGNYGYTF TRBJ1-2 TRBV6-5 - -
TGCGCCAGCAGCCAGACAGGGGGCATTCAGCCCCAGCATTTT CASSQTGGIQPQHF TRBJ1-5 TRBV5-1 - TRBD1
TGTGCCAGCAGCTTAGAACCGGTGAACACTGAAGCTTTCTTT CASSLEPVNTEAFF TRBJ1-1 TRBV11-1 - -
TGTGCCAGTAAGCCCGGGGGGTACCTTATAGAGGAGACCCAGTACTTC CASKPGGYLIEETQYF TRBJ2-5 TRBV19 - TRBD2
TGCGCCAGCAGCCAAGGAGAGGGGACAGGGCGGGGGACCGGGGAGCTGTTTTTT CASSQGEGTGRGTGELFF TRBJ2-2 TRBV4-1 - TRBD1
TGTGCCAGCAGCTTAGCGCGGCCAGGGGGCTCAACCATATATTTT CASSLARPGGSTIYF TRBJ1-3 TRBV7-2 - TRBD1
TGCGCCAGCAGCCTACAGGGAGCAGGAAACAATGAGCAGTTCTTC CASSLQGAGNNEQFF TRBJ2-1 TRBV5-1 - -
TGTGCCACCAGTGTCCCTGGAGGGACAGGGGACGTGAATGAGCAGTTCTTC CATSVPGGTGDVNEQFF TRBJ2-1 TRBV24-1 - TRBD1
TGTGCCACCAGTGGTGGGGCTCCGATGCATCAGGAGACCCAGTACTTC CATSGGAPMHQETQYF TRBJ2-5 TRBV24-1 - -
TGTGCCAGCAGCGCGTTCGGGACGGTTTATGGCTACACCTTC CASSAFGTVYGYTF TRBJ1-2 TRBV9 - -
TGCGCCAGCAGCCAAGTCTGGTCAGGGGGCGCGGATTTGGCTTTCTTT CASSQVWSGGADLAFF TRBJ1-1 TRBV4-1 - TRBD1
TGTGCCAGTAGTATGGTTCACTACAATGAGCAGTTCTTC CASSMVHYNEQFF TRBJ2-1 TRBV19 - -
TGCGCCAGCAGCCAACAAAACTATGGCTACACCTTC CASSQQNYGYTF TRBJ1-2 TRBV4-1 once -
TGCGCCAGCGCCTCTGCCGGGACTAGCGGAAACAATGAGCAGTTCTTC CASASAGTSGNNEQFF TRBJ2-1 TRBV10-1 few TRBD2
TGTGCCAGCTCACAACGGACTACGAACACCGGGGAGCTGTTTTTT CASSQRTTNTGELFF TRBJ2-2 TRBV18 - -
TGTGCCAGCAGTTACGACAGCTCGGGCACTGAAGCTTTCTTT CASSYDSSGTEAFF TRBJ1-1 TRBV6-5 few -
TGTGCCAGCAGCCCCTCACCCCGGGGGGACAATGAGCAGTTCTTC CASSPSPRGDNEQFF TRBJ2-1 TRBV27 - TRBD2
TGCGCCAGCAGCGGGGGGACAGGGGCTGAGGACACTGAAGCTTTCTTT CASSGGTGAEDTEAFF TRBJ1-1 TRBV5-1 few TRBD1